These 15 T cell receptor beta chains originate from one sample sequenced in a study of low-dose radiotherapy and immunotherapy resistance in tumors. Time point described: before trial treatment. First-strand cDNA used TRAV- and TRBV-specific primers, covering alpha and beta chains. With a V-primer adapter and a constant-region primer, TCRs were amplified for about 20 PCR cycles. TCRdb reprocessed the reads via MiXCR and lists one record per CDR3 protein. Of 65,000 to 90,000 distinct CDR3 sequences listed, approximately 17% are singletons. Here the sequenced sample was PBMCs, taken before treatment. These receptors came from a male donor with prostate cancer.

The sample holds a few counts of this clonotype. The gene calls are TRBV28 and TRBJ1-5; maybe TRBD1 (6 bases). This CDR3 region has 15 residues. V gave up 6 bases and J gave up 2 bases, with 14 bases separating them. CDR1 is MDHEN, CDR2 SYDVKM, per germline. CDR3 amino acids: CASRGAGDGNQPQHF. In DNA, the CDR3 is TGTGCCAGCAGAGGTGCAGGGGATGGCAATCAGCCCCAGCATTTT. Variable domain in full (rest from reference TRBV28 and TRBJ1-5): DVKVTQSSRYLVKRTGEKVFLECVQDMDHENMFWYRQDPGLGLRLIYFSYDVKMKEKGDIPEGYSVSREKKERFSLILESASTNQTSMYLCASRGAGDGNQPQHFGDGTRLSIL.

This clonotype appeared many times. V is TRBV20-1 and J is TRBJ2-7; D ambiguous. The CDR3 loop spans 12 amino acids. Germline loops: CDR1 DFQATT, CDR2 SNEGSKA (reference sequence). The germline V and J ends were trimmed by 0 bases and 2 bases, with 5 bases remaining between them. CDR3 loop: CSARESPYEQYF. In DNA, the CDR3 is TGCAGTGCTAGAGAGTCCCCCTACGAGCAGTACTTC.

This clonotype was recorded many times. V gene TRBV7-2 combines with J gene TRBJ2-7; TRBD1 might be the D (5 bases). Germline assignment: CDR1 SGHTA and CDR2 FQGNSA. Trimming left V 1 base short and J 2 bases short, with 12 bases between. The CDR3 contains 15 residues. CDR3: CASSLGAGLPYEQYF. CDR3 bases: TGTGCCAGCAGCTTAGGGGCAGGGCTTCCCTACGAGCAGTACTTC.

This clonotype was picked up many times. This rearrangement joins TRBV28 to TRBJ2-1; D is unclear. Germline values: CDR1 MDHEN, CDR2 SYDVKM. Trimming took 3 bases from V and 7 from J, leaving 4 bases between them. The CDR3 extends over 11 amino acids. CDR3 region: CASSLWNEQFF. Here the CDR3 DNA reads TGTGCCAGCAGTTTGTGGAATGAGCAGTTCTTC.

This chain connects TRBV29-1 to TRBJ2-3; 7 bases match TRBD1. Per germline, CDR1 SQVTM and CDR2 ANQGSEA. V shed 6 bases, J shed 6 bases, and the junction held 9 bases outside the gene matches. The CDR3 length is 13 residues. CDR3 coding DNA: TGCAGCGTCGCGCAACAGGGGCCCGATACGCAGTATTTT. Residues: CSVAQQGPDTQYF.

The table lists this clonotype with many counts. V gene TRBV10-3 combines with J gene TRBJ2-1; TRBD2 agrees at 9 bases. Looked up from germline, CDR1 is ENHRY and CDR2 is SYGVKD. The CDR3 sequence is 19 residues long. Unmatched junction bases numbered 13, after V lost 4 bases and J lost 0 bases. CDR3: CAISVLLAGGSPSYNEQFF. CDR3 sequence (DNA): TGTGCCATCAGTGTACTTTTGGCGGGAGGGTCCCCCTCCTACAATGAGCAGTTCTTC.

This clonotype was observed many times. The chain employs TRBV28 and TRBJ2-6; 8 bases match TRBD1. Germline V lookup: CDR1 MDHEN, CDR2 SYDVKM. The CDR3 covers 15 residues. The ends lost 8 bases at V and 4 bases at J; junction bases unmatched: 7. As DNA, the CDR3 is TGTGCCAGCGGGACAGGCTCGGCCGGGGCCAACGTCCTGACTTTC. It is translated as CASGTGSAGANVLTF.

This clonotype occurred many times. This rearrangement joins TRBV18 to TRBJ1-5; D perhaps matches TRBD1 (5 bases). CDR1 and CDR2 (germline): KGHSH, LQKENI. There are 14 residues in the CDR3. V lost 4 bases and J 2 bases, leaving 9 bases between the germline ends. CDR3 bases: TGTGCCAGCTCACGCGGGGGTGGCAATCAGCCCCAGCATTTT. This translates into CASSRGGGNQPQHF. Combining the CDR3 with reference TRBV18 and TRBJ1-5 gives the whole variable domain NAGVMQNPRHLVRRRGQEARLRCSPMKGHSHVYWYRQLPEEGLKFMVYLQKENIIDESGMPKERFSAEFPKEGPSILRIQQVVRGDSAAYFCASSRGGGNQPQHFGDGTRLSIL.

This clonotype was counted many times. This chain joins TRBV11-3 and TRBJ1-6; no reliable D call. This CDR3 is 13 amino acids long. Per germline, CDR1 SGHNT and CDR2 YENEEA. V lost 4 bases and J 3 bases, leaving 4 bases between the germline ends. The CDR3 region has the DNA TGTGCCAGCAGCTCCAACTATAATTCACCCCTCCACTTT. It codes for CASSSNYNSPLHF. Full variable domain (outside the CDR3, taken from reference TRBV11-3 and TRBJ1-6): EAGVVQSPRYKIIEKKQPVAFWCNPISGHNTLYWYLQNLGQGPELLIRYENEEAVDDSQLPKDRFSAERLKGVDSTLKIQPAELGDSAVYLCASSSNYNSPLHFGNGTRLTVT.

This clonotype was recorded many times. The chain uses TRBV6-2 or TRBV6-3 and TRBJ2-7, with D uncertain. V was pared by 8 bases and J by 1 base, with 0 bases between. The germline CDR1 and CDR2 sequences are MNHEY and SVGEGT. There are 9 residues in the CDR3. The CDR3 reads CASSYEQYF. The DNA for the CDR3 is TGTGCCAGCTCCTACGAGCAGTACTTC.

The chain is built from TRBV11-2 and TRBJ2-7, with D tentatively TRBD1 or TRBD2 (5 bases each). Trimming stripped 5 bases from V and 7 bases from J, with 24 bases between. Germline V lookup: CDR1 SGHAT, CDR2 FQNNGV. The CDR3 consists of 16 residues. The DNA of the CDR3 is TGTGCCAGCAGCCCGCTTAGGGACGGGCGAGTCCATGAGCAGTACTTC. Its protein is CASSPLRDGRVHEQYF.

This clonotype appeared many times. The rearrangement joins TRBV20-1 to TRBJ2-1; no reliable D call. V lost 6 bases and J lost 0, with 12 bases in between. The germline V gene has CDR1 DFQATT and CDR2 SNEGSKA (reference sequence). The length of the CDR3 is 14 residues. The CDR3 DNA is TGCAGTGCGGTCGAGGCAGTCTCCTACAATGAGCAGTTCTTC. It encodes CSAVEAVSYNEQFF.

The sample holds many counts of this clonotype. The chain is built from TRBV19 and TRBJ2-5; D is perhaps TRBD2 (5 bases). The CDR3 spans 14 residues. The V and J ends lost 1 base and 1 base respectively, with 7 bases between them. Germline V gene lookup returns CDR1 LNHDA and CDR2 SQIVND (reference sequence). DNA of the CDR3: TGTGCCAGTAGTATAGGGGGAGTCCAAGAGACCCAGTACTTC. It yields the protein CASSIGGVQETQYF.

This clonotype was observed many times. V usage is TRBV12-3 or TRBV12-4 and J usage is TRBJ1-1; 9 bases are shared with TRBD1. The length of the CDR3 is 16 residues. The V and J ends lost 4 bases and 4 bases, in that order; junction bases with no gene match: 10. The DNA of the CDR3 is TGTGCCAGCAGTTCAGGGGGAGGACAGGGGACCACTGAAGCTTTCTTT. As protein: CASSSGGGQGTTEAFF.

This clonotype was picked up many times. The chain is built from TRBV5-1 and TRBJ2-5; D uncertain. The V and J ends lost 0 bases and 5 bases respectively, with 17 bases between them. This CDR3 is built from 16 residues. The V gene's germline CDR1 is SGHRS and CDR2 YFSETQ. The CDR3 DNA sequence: TGCGCCAGCAGCTTGGGTGCAGATCCCCGTCTGGAGACCCAGTACTTC. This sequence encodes CASSLGADPRLETQYF.